Listed here are 18 T cell receptor beta chains from one sample, sequenced in a study of spatial heterogeneity in lung cancer. The time point was: blood at routine non-recurrence follow-up after resection. TCRdb reprocessed the 5' RACE reads via MiXCR and lists one record per CDR3 protein. The sample includes roughly 71,000 distinct CDR3 sequences, around 8.9% seen only once; the top ten take 1.9%. The sample here was PBMCs, taken at follow-up. Receptors were obtained from a female donor with early-stage non-small cell lung cancer.

On this clonotype itself: A much more abundant neighbour one base away suggests this may be a read error. This chain links TRBV14 with TRBJ2-7; 13 nucleotides agree with TRBD2. CDR3 length: 16 residues. From germline, CDR1 is SGHDN and CDR2 FVKESK. The trim removed 6 bases at V and 5 bases at J, leaving 10 bases unmatched. The CDR3 coding sequence is TGTGCCAGCAGACATTTAGGACTAGCGGGAGAACACGAGCAGTACTTC. It translates to CASRHLGLAGEHEQYF.

Ten or more counts support this clonotype. The chain joins TRBV9 to TRBJ2-7, with D maybe TRBD2 (6 bases). This CDR3 spans 16 amino acids. V was cut by 0 bases and J by 5 bases, with 18 bases left in between. Per germline, CDR1 SGDLS and CDR2 YYNGEE. The CDR3 loop is CASSVGGGPPLDEQYF. CDR3 in DNA: TGTGCCAGCAGCGTAGGAGGAGGGCCTCCTCTGGACGAGCAGTACTTC.

This clonotype has a handful of counts. A much larger clone is a single base away; this may be a read error. The rearrangement joins TRBV5-1 to TRBJ1-5, with no clear D. Looked up from germline, CDR1 is SGHRS and CDR2 is YFSETQ. CDR3 length equals 14 residues. The DNA for the CDR3 is TGCGCCAGCAGCTTTAGGCCTAGCAATCAGTCCCAGCATTTT. It codes for CASSFRPSNQSQHF.

The rearrangement joins TRBV6-6 to TRBJ2-7; perhaps TRBD1 as D (6 bases). CDR1 and CDR2 from the germline V gene are MNHNY and SVGAGI (reference sequence). V was shortened by 4 bases and J by 1 base, with 8 bases between the two germline ends. This CDR3 contains 13 residues. CDR3 bases: TGTGCCAGCAGTTCCACAGGGTCCTACGAGCAGTACTTC. It yields the protein CASSSTGSYEQYF.

This clonotype was counted many times. This chain joins TRBV11-2 and TRBJ2-7; possibly TRBD1 or TRBD2 for D (5 bases each). V gave up 2 bases and J gave up 3 bases, with 14 bases separating them. Germline V gene lookup returns CDR1 SGHAT and CDR2 FQNNGV. The CDR3 totals 15 residues. The CDR3 spells CASSLTGTQLYEQYF. CDR3 bases: TGTGCCAGCAGCTTAACCGGGACCCAGCTCTACGAGCAGTACTTC.

This clonotype was detected ten times or more. Here the CDR3 reads CATRGGSTDTQYF. In DNA form, the CDR3 reads TGTGCCACCCGTGGGGGGAGTACAGATACGCAGTATTTT. This chain uses TRBV24-1 with TRBJ2-3; D might be TRBD2 (6 bases). This CDR3 region has 13 residues. Per the germline V gene, CDR1 is KGHDR and CDR2 is SFDVKD. Between the trimmed V and J ends, which lost 9 bases and 3 bases, there was a span of 12 bases.

This clonotype has only a few counts. The genes are TRBV5-1 and TRBJ1-4; D gene uncertain. The V gene lost 0 bases and the J gene lost 3 bases, with 3 bases spanning the gap. Germline lookup yields CDR1 SGHRS and CDR2 YFSETQ. CDR3 size: 13 residues. CDR3 in amino acids: CASSLGANEKLFF. For the CDR3, the DNA is TGCGCCAGCAGCTTGGGGGCTAATGAAAAACTGTTTTTT.

This clonotype was counted at least ten times. The chain employs TRBV28 and TRBJ2-1; 8 nucleotides match TRBD2. This CDR3 has 15 amino acids. Trimming took 5 bases from V and 1 from J; bases not matched to a gene: 4. Germline values: CDR1 MDHEN, CDR2 SYDVKM. The CDR3 sequence: CASSQGGGSYNEQFF. The DNA of the CDR3 is TGTGCCAGCAGTCAGGGCGGGGGGTCCTACAATGAGCAGTTCTTC. The full variable domain, completed using reference TRBV28 and TRBJ2-1, is DVKVTQSSRYLVKRTGEKVFLECVQDMDHENMFWYRQDPGLGLRLIYFSYDVKMKEKGDIPEGYSVSREKKERFSLILESASTNQTSMYLCASSQGGGSYNEQFFGPGTRLTVL.

This clonotype was detected many times. The chain combines TRBV20-1 with TRBJ2-7, with D perhaps given as TRBD1 or TRBD2 (5 bases each). CDR1 and CDR2 from the germline V gene are DFQATT and SNEGSKA (reference sequence). Between the trimmed V and J ends, which lost 3 bases and 3 bases, there was a span of 12 bases. This CDR3 has 13 amino acids. The CDR3 DNA reads TGCAGTGCTAGCGGGGCTAGCTTCTACGAGCAGTACTTC. Translation: CSASGASFYEQYF.

In this sample, this clonotype turned up many times. The rearrangement uses TRBV7-8 and TRBJ2-7; TRBD2 aligns across 12 bases. Germline V gene data show CDR1 as SGHVS and CDR2 as FQNEAQ. After removal of 8 bases from V and 5 bases from J, the junction contained 4 bases not matched to a gene. The CDR3 consists of 13 residues. The CDR3 DNA reads TGTGCCAGCCGACTAGCGGGAGCCAACGAGCAGTACTTC. It encodes CASRLAGANEQYF.

This clonotype was counted between two and nine times. V usage is TRBV7-2 and J usage is TRBJ1-4, with D possibly being TRBD1 (5 bases). The germline V gene has CDR1 SGHTA and CDR2 FQGNSA. This CDR3 is 15 amino acids long. V shed 6 bases and J shed 8 bases, with 19 bases lying between them. For the CDR3, the DNA is TGTGCCAGCAGTGCTCAAGGCCAGGGAGAAGAAAAACTGTTTTTT. Translating it yields CASSAQGQGEEKLFF.

At least ten counts were recorded for this clonotype. The genes are TRBV18 and TRBJ1-1; D not resolved. Deletions cut 3 bases from V and 5 bases from J, with 13 bases between. This CDR3 is 14 amino acids long. CDR1 and CDR2 (germline): KGHSH, LQKENI. This CDR3 is CASSPEELITEAFF. As DNA, the CDR3 is TGTGCCAGCTCACCGGAGGAGCTTATTACTGAAGCTTTCTTT.

There are a few counts of this clonotype. V gene TRBV11-2 combines with J gene TRBJ2-1, with D unresolved. From germline, CDR1 is SGHAT and CDR2 FQNNGV. Trimming shortened V by 5 bases and J by 10 bases, and 12 bases separated the two germline ends. The CDR3 has 12 amino acids. CDR3 loop: CASSPRAPEQFF. CDR3 coding DNA: TGTGCCAGCAGCCCCCGCGCTCCCGAGCAGTTCTTC.

This clonotype was recorded a few times. The chain employs TRBV4-1 and TRBJ1-3; D is undetermined. The CDR3 spans 15 residues. The V end lost 0 bases, the J end lost 8 bases, and 14 bases lay between the germline ends. CDR1 is MGHRA, CDR2 YSYEKL, per germline. CDR3 sequence (DNA): TGCGCCAGCAGCCAAGAAGGGCATCGCCTGGACACCATATATTTT. It specifies CASSQEGHRLDTIYF.

As for this clonotype: This may be a read error: a much more frequent sequence differs by one nucleotide. The rearrangement links TRBV28 to TRBJ2-7; no firm D call. Germline V lookup: CDR1 MDHEN, CDR2 SYDVKM. Trimming removed 11 bases from V and 8 bases from J, with 19 bases in between. This CDR3 spans 12 amino acids. CDR3 DNA: TGTGCCGCGACCAGCTCCTCCCCCAAGCAGTACTTC. Residues: CAATSSSPKQYF.

This clonotype was observed many times. V gene TRBV3-1 combines with J gene TRBJ2-7, with TRBD1 as a possible D gene (6 bases). Deletions cut 0 bases from V and 3 bases from J, with 12 bases between. Germline-derived CDR1 and CDR2 are LGHDT and YNNKEL (reference sequence). The CDR3 totals 15 residues. The CDR3 DNA reads as TGTGCCAGCAGCCAAGATAGGGGCAGGGGCTACGAGCAGTACTTC. Amino acids: CASSQDRGRGYEQYF.

In its sample, this clonotype was seen a few times. V and J are TRBV27 and TRBJ2-3; 10 nucleotides match TRBD2. With V trimmed by 10 bases and J by 2 bases, 6 bases remained unmatched. Germline assignment: CDR1 MNHEY and CDR2 SMNVEV (reference sequence). The CDR3 has 14 amino acids. The CDR3 loop is CAIMSGGDTDTQYF. CDR3 bases: TGTGCCATAATGAGCGGGGGGGACACAGATACGCAGTATTTT.

This clonotype was counted at least ten times. The rearrangement links TRBV19 to TRBJ2-5; maybe TRBD2 (5 bases). CDR1 is LNHDA and CDR2 is SQIVND in the germline V gene (reference sequence). The CDR3 totals 16 residues. Deletions cut 5 bases from V and 1 base from J, with 17 bases between. Here the CDR3 reads CASSPSSFRGQETQYF. For the CDR3, the DNA is TGTGCCAGTAGTCCCTCCAGCTTCCGGGGCCAAGAGACCCAGTACTTC. The variable domain in full, completed from reference TRBV19 and TRBJ2-5, reads DGGITQSPKYLFRKEGQNVTLSCEQNLNHDAMYWYRQDPGQGLRLIYYSQIVNDFQKGDIAEGYSVSREKKESFPLTVTSAQKNPTAFYLCASSPSSFRGQETQYFGPGTRLLVL.